One and the same sample provided the 12 T cell receptor beta chains below, sequenced in a study of CD8+ T cells in alopecia areata. Following extraction, RNA underwent reverse transcription to cDNA, which served as the sequencing template. Sequencing was performed with immunoSEQ multiplex PCR; in TCRdb, only in-frame clones are kept and a portion is missing. The sample lists about 200,000 clones, 30% to 40% occurring once. Stated treatment: oral pan-JAK inhibitor, 5-10 mg twice daily. The sequencing here drew on CD4+ T cells sorted from blood, taken around week 34, from a patient treated with tofacitinib. These receptors all come from a human donor with alopecia areata.

This clone has a handful of counts. The chain has TRBV7-2 and TRBJ2-2; 7 bases fit TRBD2. This CDR3 is built from 16 residues. V trimming: 1 base; J trimming: 4 bases; junction bases outside the gene matches: 6. The germline CDR1 and CDR2 sequences are SGHTA and FQGNSA. The CDR3 region is CASSLDGGEGTGELFF. The CDR3 nucleotides read TGTGCCAGCAGCTTAGATGGCGGGGAGGGCACCGGGGAGCTGTTTTTT.

The table lists this clone with a few counts. This sequence joins TRBV4-2 and TRBJ1-1; D unresolved. Trimming cost V 3 bases and J 5 bases, with 16 bases left between them. Germline CDR1 LGHNA, CDR2 YNFKEQ. The CDR3 is 15 amino acids. CDR3 residues: CASSQGRDGRTEAFF. For the CDR3, the DNA is TGTGCCAGCAGCCAGGGCAGAGACGGGCGGACTGAAGCTTTCTTT.

The CDR3 loop reads CASSPGPPGGETQYF. The CDR3 bases are TGTGCCAGCTCCCCCGGACCTCCTGGCGGGGAGACCCAGTACTTC. The V call is TRBV7-9, the J call TRBJ2-5, with D possibly being TRBD2 (5 bases). The CDR3 loop spans 15 amino acids. Germline CDR1 reads SEHNR; CDR2 reads FQNEAQ (reference sequence). Between the trimmed V and J ends, which lost 8 bases and 5 bases, there was a span of 21 bases.

This clone has a single count. The chain couples TRBV6-1 to TRBJ2-7; TRBD1 agrees at 8 bases. V lost 7 bases, J lost 1 base, and 9 bases stayed unmatched. Germline lookup yields CDR1 MNHNS and CDR2 SASEGT. The CDR3 length is 15 residues. This CDR3 is CASTTRRTGSYEQYF. As DNA, the CDR3 is TGTGCCAGCACCACCCGTCGGACAGGGTCCTACGAGCAGTACTTC.

This clone was seen a few times. The genes are TRBV10-2 and TRBJ1-1; D not certain. V dropped 6 bases and J dropped 7 bases, with 15 bases sitting between them. From germline, CDR1 is WSHSY and CDR2 SAAADI. The CDR3 sequence is 13 residues long. CDR3 DNA sequence: TGCGCCAGCAGAAATATTGGACTGAATGAAGCTTTCTTT. It codes for CASRNIGLNEAFF.

In this sample, this clone turned up a few times. The chain carries TRBV9 and TRBJ2-2; maybe TRBD1 (6 bases). Per the germline V gene, CDR1 is SGDLS and CDR2 is YYNGEE. V lost 0 bases and J lost 2, with 14 bases in between. The CDR3 has 17 residues. For the CDR3, the DNA is TGTGCCAGCAGCGTAGAGCAAGGGACATACAACACCGGGGAGCTGTTTTTT. It specifies CASSVEQGTYNTGELFF.

DNA of the CDR3: TGTGCCAGCAGCCCCAATGCCCGACCGGACGGTCGGCAGTACTTC. This codes for CASSPNARPDGRQYF. V gene TRBV4-2 combines with J gene TRBJ2-7; D gene ambiguous. The CDR3 covers 15 residues. The germline CDR1 and CDR2 sequences are LGHNA and YNFKEQ. Trimming pared 4 bases from V and 9 bases from J, leaving 22 bases between.

A note on this clone: This sample includes further DNA sequences coding for the same CDR3. The CDR3: CSVEGQLNTEAFF. DNA of the CDR3: TGCAGCGTTGAAGGTCAGCTGAACACTGAAGCTTTCTTT. The chain links TRBV29-1 to TRBJ1-1; D gene ambiguous. Germline V gene lookup returns CDR1 SQVTM and CDR2 ANQGSEA. V was cut by 1 base and J by 0 bases, with 6 bases left in between. The CDR3 has 13 residues.

The genes are TRBV5-1 and TRBJ1-1; TRBD1 aligns across 7 bases. The V segment lost 5 bases and the J segment 3 bases; nucleotides outside the gene matches: 13. This CDR3 contains 16 residues. The germline V gene has CDR1 SGHRS and CDR2 YFSETQ. CDR3 nucleotides: TGCGCCAGCAGAGGAGGATACAGGGGCGGAGACACTGAAGCTTTCTTT. It codes for CASRGGYRGGDTEAFF.

This clone appeared a few times. The genes are TRBV11-2 and TRBJ2-3; unclear D gene. CDR1 and CDR2 (germline): SGHAT, FQNNGV. Deletions cut 5 bases from V and 2 bases from J, with 17 bases between. The CDR3 is made up of 16 amino acids. CDR3 sequence (DNA): TGTGCCAGCAGCCTATACCCGCAGGAAGTCACAGATACGCAGTATTTT. Protein sequence: CASSLYPQEVTDTQYF.

This clone was recorded a few times. The genes are TRBV4-1 and TRBJ2-5, with D hard to call. Germline V CDR1 and CDR2: MGHRA, YSYEKL. The V and J ends lost 4 bases and 4 bases respectively, with 10 bases between them. The CDR3 is 13 amino acids. The CDR3: CASSPPLGETQYF. Written as DNA, the CDR3 is TGCGCCAGCAGCCCCCCCTTAGGAGAGACCCAGTACTTC.

The chain employs TRBV6-1 and TRBJ2-7; tentative D call: TRBD1 (6 bases). Germline values: CDR1 MNHNS, CDR2 SASEGT. There are 14 residues in the CDR3. Trimming took off 6 bases at V and 2 bases at J, with 14 bases between the two ends. The chain's CDR3 is CASRPGHPPYEQYF. The CDR3 coding sequence is TGTGCCAGCAGGCCGGGACACCCTCCCTACGAGCAGTACTTC.